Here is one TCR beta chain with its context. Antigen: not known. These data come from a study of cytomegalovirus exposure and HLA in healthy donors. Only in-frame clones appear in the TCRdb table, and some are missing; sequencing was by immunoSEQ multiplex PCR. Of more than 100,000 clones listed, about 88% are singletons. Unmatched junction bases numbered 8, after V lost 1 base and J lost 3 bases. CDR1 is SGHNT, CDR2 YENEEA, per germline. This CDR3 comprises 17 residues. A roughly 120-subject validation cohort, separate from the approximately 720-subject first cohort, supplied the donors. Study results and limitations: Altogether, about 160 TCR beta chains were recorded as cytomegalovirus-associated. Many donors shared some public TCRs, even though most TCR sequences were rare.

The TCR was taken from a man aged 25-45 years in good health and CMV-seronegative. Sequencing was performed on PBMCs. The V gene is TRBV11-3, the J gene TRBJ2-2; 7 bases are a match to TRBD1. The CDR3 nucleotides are TGTGCCAGCAGCTTAGCTGGTTGGGGGACAGACACCGGGGAGCTGTTTTTT. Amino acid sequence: CASSLAGWGTDTGELFF. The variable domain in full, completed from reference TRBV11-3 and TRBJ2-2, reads EAGVVQSPRYKIIEKKQPVAFWCNPISGHNTLYWYLQNLGQGPELLIRYENEEAVDDSQLPKDRFSAERLKGVDSTLKIQPAELGDSAVYLCASSLAGWGTDTGELFFGEGSRLTVL.